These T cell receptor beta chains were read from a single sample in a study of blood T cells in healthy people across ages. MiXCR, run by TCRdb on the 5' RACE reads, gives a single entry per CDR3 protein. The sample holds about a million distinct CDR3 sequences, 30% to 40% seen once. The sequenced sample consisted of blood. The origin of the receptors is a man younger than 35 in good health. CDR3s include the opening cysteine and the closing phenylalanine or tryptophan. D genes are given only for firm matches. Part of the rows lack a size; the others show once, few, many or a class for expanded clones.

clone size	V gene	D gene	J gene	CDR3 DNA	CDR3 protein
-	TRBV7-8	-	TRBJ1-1	TGTGCCAGCAGCTCAGGAGGAGGGGTGGGTACTGAAGCTTTCTTT	CASSSGGGVGTEAFF
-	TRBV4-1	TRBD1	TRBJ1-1	TGCGCCAGCAGCCAAGAGGGGACAGATGAAGCTTTCTTT	CASSQEGTDEAFF
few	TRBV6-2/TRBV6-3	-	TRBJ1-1	TGTGCCAGCAGGTCAGTCAACACTGAAGCTTTCTTT	CASRSVNTEAFF
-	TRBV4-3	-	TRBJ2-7	TGCGCCAGCAGCCGAGGATCAGACAACCACTACGAGCAGTACTTC	CASSRGSDNHYEQYF
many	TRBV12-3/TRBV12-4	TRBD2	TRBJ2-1	TGTGCCAGCAGTCCACTAACTAGCGGCGGCTACAATGAGCAGTTCTTC	CASSPLTSGGYNEQFF
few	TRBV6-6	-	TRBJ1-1	TGTGCCAGCAGTTACTCGGGGGTTAGCACTGAAGCTTTCTTT	CASSYSGVSTEAFF
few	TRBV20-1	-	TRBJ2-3	TGCAGTGCTCGGACCTCCAAGGGCGGTACAGATACGCAGTATTTT	CSARTSKGGTDTQYF
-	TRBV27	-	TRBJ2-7	TGTGCCAGCAGTTTTCTCTATAGCTCCTACGAGCAGTACTTC	CASSFLYSSYEQYF
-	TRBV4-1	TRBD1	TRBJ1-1	TGCGCCAGCAGCCGAGGACAGGGGGTAAGGAACACTGAAGCTTTCTTT	CASSRGQGVRNTEAFF
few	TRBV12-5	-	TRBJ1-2	TGTGCTAGTGGTTTTGATGGGCAGTCTTTGGGGAGCTATGGCTACACCTTC	CASGFDGQSLGSYGYTF
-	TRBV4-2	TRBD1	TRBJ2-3	TGTGCCAGCAGCCAAGATCGGACAGGGCGCACAGATACGCAGTATTTT	CASSQDRTGRTDTQYF
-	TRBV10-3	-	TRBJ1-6	TGTGCCATCAGTGAGGCGGGATATAATTCACCCCTCCACTTT	CAISEAGYNSPLHF
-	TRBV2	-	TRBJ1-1	TGTGCCAGCAACATGGACGTGAGCACTGAAGCTTTCTTT	CASNMDVSTEAFF
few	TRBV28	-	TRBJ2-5	TGTGCCAGCAGTCACGGGACGGACGTTCAGTACTTC	CASSHGTDVQYF
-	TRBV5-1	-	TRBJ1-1	TGCGCCAGCAACAAGGAGGGAGAGAACACTGAAGCTTTCTTT	CASNKEGENTEAFF
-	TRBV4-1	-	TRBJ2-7	TGCGCCAGCAGCCAACTCCTGAACAATGAGCAGTACTTC	CASSQLLNNEQYF
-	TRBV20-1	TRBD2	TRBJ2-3	TGCAGTGCTATAGGACTAGCGGTAAACATAGATACGCAGTATTTT	CSAIGLAVNIDTQYF
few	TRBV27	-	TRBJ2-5	TGTGCCAGCAGTTTATCGCGTCGTAGCGTAAATGACGGGACCCAGTACTTC	CASSLSRRSVNDGTQYF
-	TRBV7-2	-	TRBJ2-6	TGTGCCAGCAGCTTAAGAGGCAGCCCCTCTGGGGCCAACGTCCTGACTTTC	CASSLRGSPSGANVLTF
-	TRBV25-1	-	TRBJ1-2	TGTGCCAGCAGTGGGTATCTTGACAGCTATGGCTACACCTTC	CASSGYLDSYGYTF
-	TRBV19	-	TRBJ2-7	TGTGCCAGTAGTTTACGTCCGGAACCGGGACTCTACGAGCAGTACTTC	CASSLRPEPGLYEQYF
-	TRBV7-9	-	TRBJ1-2	TGTGCCAGCAGCTTAGAAGGCGGTATTGGCTACACCTTC	CASSLEGGIGYTF
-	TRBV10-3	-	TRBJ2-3	TGTGCCCCCAGAGCCACAGATACGCAGTATTTT	CAPRATDTQYF
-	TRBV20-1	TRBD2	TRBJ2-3	TGCAGTGCTAGGACGCGGGGGGGGGCGGATACGCAGTATTTT	CSARTRGGADTQYF
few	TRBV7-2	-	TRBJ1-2	TGTGCCAGCAGCCCCAAGACAGGATCCTATGGCTACACCTTC	CASSPKTGSYGYTF
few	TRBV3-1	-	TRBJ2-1	TGTGCCAGCAGCCCGGCTTGGCAGGCCAATGAGCAGTTCTTC	CASSPAWQANEQFF
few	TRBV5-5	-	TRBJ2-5	TGTGCCAGCAGCTTAGGGTTCACAGTCCAAGAGACCCAGTACTTC	CASSLGFTVQETQYF
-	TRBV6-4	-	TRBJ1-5	TGTGCCAGCAGCTACGTGGCAGGGCCGGGTCAGCCCCAGCATTTT	CASSYVAGPGQPQHF
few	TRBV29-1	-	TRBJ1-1	TGCAGCGTTCGACGTTTACTCGGCCCTGAAGCTTTCTTT	CSVRRLLGPEAFF
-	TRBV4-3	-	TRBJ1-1	TGCGCCAGCAGCCAAAGGGGGGGCGGTTCGAACACTGAAGCTTTCTTT	CASSQRGGGSNTEAFF
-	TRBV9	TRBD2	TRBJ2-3	TGTGCCAGCAGCGTAACTAGCGGGGGGCCCCCAAGCACAGATACGCAGTATTTT	CASSVTSGGPPSTDTQYF
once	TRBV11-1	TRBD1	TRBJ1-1	TGTGCCAGCAACTCGAGGGACAGCATGAACACTGAAGCTTTCTTT	CASNSRDSMNTEAFF
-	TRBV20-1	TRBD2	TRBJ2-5	TGCAGTGCTAGTATGACTAGCGGGTTGGAGACCCAGTACTTC	CSASMTSGLETQYF
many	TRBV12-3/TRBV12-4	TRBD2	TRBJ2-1	TGTGCCAGCAGTGGATATAGCGGGGATACCTACAATGAGCAGTTCTTC	CASSGYSGDTYNEQFF
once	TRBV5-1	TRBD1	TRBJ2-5	TGCGCCAGCAGCTCGCCTCAGGGGGCACGAGTCAAAGAGACCCAGTACTTC	CASSSPQGARVKETQYF
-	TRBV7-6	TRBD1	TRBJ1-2	TGTGCCAGCAGCTTAGGGGACAGACTTTATAACTATGGCTACACCTTC	CASSLGDRLYNYGYTF
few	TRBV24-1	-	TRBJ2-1	TGTGCCACCAGTGAAACCGGGGCCACACCGTCGTTCTTC	CATSETGATPSFF
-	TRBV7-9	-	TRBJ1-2	TGTGCCAGCAGCCCACCTCGTGGGGACCTTTATGGCTACACCTTC	CASSPPRGDLYGYTF
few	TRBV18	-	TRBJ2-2	TGTGCCAGCTCACCGTCCCAGGACAGGAACACCGGGGAGCTGTTTTTT	CASSPSQDRNTGELFF
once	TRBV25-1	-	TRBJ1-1	TGTGCCAGCAGTGAATATGAGGGGCTTGGTGAAGCTTTCTTT	CASSEYEGLGEAFF
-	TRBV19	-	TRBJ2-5	TGTGCCAGTAGTCACCGGTCTGAGCAGTACTTC	CASSHRSEQYF
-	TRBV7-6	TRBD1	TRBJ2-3	TGTGCCAGCAGCCCCCGGGACAGAGATACGCAGTATTTT	CASSPRDRDTQYF
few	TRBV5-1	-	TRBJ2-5	TGCGCCAGCAGCTTTGGTATGGGGGGTTACGGGTCATACAATGAGCAGTACTTC	CASSFGMGGYGSYNEQYF
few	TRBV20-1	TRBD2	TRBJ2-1	TGCAGTGCTCACTCTAGCGGGGGGGCCTACAATGAGCAGTTCTTC	CSAHSSGGAYNEQFF
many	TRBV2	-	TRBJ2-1	TGTGCCAGCAGGGACAGTACCTACAATGAGCAGTTCTTC	CASRDSTYNEQFF